The text below deals with one T cell receptor beta chain. Via MiXCR, TCRdb re-called the 5' RACE reads, giving one row per CDR3 protein. Among around 110,000 distinct CDR3 sequences listed, 10% to 15% were seen once. These data come from a study of spatial heterogeneity in lung cancer. The CDR3 extends over 12 amino acids. The V gene's germline CDR1 is WSHSY and CDR2 SAAADI. The germline V and J ends were trimmed by 6 bases and 4 bases, with 7 bases remaining between them. As to time point: blood at routine non-recurrence follow-up after resection. Unsorted whole RNA samples from tumor, nontumor lung or frozen PBMC were sequenced.

The receptor comes from a male donor with early-stage non-small cell lung cancer. The specimen comprised PBMCs, sampled at follow-up. The V and J genes are TRBV10-2 and TRBJ1-5; D remains ambiguous. This CDR3 is CASSILNQPQHF. The CDR3 DNA sequence: TGCGCCAGCAGCATCTTAAATCAGCCCCAGCATTTT.